This TCR beta chain originates from a study of T cell changes during pregnancy in multiple sclerosis. Measured with immunoSEQ multiplex PCR; TCRdb has only the in-frame clones, and not every one. This sample has 65,000 to 95,000 clones, with around 91% found just once. Deletions cut 2 bases from V and 10 bases from J, with 6 bases between. The CDR3 has 12 residues. The germline V gene has CDR1 SGHTA and CDR2 FQGNSA. This receptor was obtained from a female donor with multiple sclerosis, enrolled in a pregnancy study. The sample in question was peripheral blood, obtained before pregnancy. The chain employs TRBV7-2 and TRBJ1-6; D call uncertain. In DNA, the CDR3 is TGTGCCAGCAGCTTAAGCCCGTCACCCCTCCACTTT. It codes for CASSLSPSPLHF.